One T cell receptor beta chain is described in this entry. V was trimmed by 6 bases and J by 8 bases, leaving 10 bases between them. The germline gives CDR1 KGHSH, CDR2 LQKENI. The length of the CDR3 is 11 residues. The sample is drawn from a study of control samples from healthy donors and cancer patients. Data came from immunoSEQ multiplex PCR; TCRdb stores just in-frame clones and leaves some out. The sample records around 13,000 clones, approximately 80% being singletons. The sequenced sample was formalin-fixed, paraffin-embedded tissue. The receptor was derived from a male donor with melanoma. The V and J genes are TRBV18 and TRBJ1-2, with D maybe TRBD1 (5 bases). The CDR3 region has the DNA TGTGCCAGCTCCGGAGGGGTCGGCTACACCTTC. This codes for CASSGGVGYTF.